This T cell receptor (beta chain) was captured by sequencing in a study of molecular identifiers for immune sequencing clone quantification. Overall study findings and caveats: Identical barcode-sharing TCR molecules could lead to underestimated sizes for highly expanded clones. Clonotypes surpassing 20 RNA copies contained over 99% of effector molecules, versus under 1% in naive cells. Even with one million naive cells present, spiked Jurkat TCR RNA from one cell was reportedly detectable.

Each CDR3 protein is one row after TCRdb ran MiXCR on the PCR reads. This table has 45,000 to 60,000 distinct CDR3 sequences, 35% to 40% appearing once. In germline, CDR1 is SGHRS, CDR2 YFSETQ. The CDR3 consists of 13 residues. Sorting captured naive CD8 T cells as CD8+CD4-CCR7+CD45RA+. This clonotype counts as medium-sized (0.01 to 0.1%). Antigen unknown. A read error may produce the germline difference seen at one junction end. The chain recombines TRBV5-1 with TRBJ1-5; no clear D gene. The clonotype was recovered from a human donor in good health. Some libraries in this study had Jurkat cell RNA spiked in. Sequenced material: naive CD8+ T cells from blood, with Jurkat cell RNA spiked in. As to subset: FACS-sorted CD8+CD4-CCR7+CD45RA+ naive T cells. This CDR3 reads CASSLAENQPQHF. The CDR3 DNA reads TGTGCCAGCAGCTTAGCCGAAAATCAGCCCCAGCATTTT.